Listed here are 28 T cell receptor beta chains from one sample, sequenced in a study of beta chain features in type 1 diabetes. The investigators reverse transcribed all of the isolated RNA, so they sequenced expressed TCRB transcripts. The repertoire was sequenced with immunoSEQ multiplex PCR; TCRdb's copy has only in-frame clones and lacks some. The data show 300,000 to 350,000 clones, 7% to 9% seen once. The sample was central memory CD4+ T cells from blood. These receptors were taken from a woman in her late teens or twenties in good health.

This clone occurred a few times. V and J are TRBV14 and TRBJ2-4; D possibly corresponds to TRBD1 (5 bases). Germline V lookup: CDR1 SGHDN, CDR2 FVKESK. The CDR3 totals 14 residues. The V end lost 5 bases, the J end lost 2 bases, and 10 bases lay between the germline ends. The CDR3 region has the DNA TGTGCCAGCAGCTCCCAGGGATCCAAAAACATTCAGTACTTC. Protein product: CASSSQGSKNIQYF.

The chain uses TRBV4-3 and TRBJ2-1; D is perhaps TRBD1 or TRBD2 (5 bases each). Germline CDR1 reads LGHNA; CDR2 reads YSLEER. Trimming pared 2 bases from V and 1 base from J, leaving 15 bases between. The CDR3 covers 17 residues. The CDR3 reads CASSQRFRDQSYNEQFF. The CDR3 DNA reads TGCGCCAGCAGCCAACGCTTCAGGGACCAATCCTACAATGAGCAGTTCTTC.

The chain carries TRBV4-3 and TRBJ2-1; D assignment may be TRBD1 or TRBD2 (5 bases each). V dropped 1 base and J dropped 15 bases, with 19 bases sitting between them. CDR1 is LGHNA, CDR2 YSLEER, per germline. The CDR3 is 14 residues long. The CDR3: CASSQVLAKGAGFF. DNA of the CDR3: TGCGCCAGCAGCCAAGTGCTAGCTAAAGGGGCTGGGTTCTTC.

The V and J genes are TRBV9 and TRBJ2-1; 11 nucleotides agree with TRBD2. CDR3 size: 15 residues. Germline trimming cut 3 bases from V and 6 bases from J; bases unmatched to any gene: 5. CDR1 and CDR2 from the germline V gene are SGDLS and YYNGEE. This chain's CDR3 is CASSARGTSGNEQFF. DNA of the CDR3: TGTGCCAGCAGCGCACGAGGGACTAGCGGCAATGAGCAGTTCTTC.

The chain links TRBV28 to TRBJ2-3; D is unresolved. The CDR3 is made up of 13 amino acids. V shed 6 bases and J shed 2 bases, with 9 bases lying between them. CDR1 is MDHEN, CDR2 SYDVKM, per germline. The DNA of the CDR3 is TGTGCCAGCAGACTAATTTCCACAGATACGCAGTATTTT. Amino acid sequence: CASRLISTDTQYF. Using reference TRBV28 and TRBJ2-3 for the parts outside the CDR3, the full variable domain is DVKVTQSSRYLVKRTGEKVFLECVQDMDHENMFWYRQDPGLGLRLIYFSYDVKMKEKGDIPEGYSVSREKKERFSLILESASTNQTSMYLCASRLISTDTQYFGPGTRLTVL.

The V and J genes are TRBV25-1 and TRBJ1-2; D call uncertain. Germline values: CDR1 MGHDK, CDR2 SYGVNS. The V gene lost 2 bases and the J gene lost 8 bases, with 12 bases spanning the gap. The CDR3 contains 13 residues. CDR3: CASSESGVGGYTF. The CDR3 nucleotides are TGTGCCAGCAGTGAAAGTGGGGTCGGGGGCTACACCTTC.

This clone has only a few counts. The chain links TRBV2 to TRBJ2-7; 9 bases align to TRBD2. Losses at the gene ends were 6 bases for V and 2 bases for J; bases not matched to a gene: 8. CDR1 is SNHLY, CDR2 FYNNEI, per germline. The length of the CDR3 is 15 residues. CDR3 residues: CASRVLAGPPYEQYF. In DNA, the CDR3 is TGTGCCAGCAGAGTTCTAGCGGGACCACCCTACGAGCAGTACTTC.

This clone showed up many times. V is TRBV4-2 and J is TRBJ1-1; TRBD1 matches 7 bases. V was pared by 0 bases and J by 6 bases, with 4 bases of the junction left unmatched. The germline CDR1 and CDR2 sequences are LGHNA and YNFKEQ. CDR3 length equals 14 residues. The CDR3 sequence: CASSQDPQGAEAFF. The CDR3 nucleotides read TGTGCCAGCAGCCAAGATCCGCAGGGGGCTGAAGCTTTCTTT.

The chain couples TRBV28 to TRBJ2-7; D possibly matches TRBD1 or TRBD2 (6 bases each). Germline assignment: CDR1 MDHEN and CDR2 SYDVKM. The CDR3 consists of 15 residues. Trimming removed 6 bases from V and 2 bases from J, with 17 bases in between. The CDR3 sequence is CASSPVGGTPYEQYF. The CDR3 nucleotides are TGTGCCAGCAGCCCCGTCGGGGGCACTCCCTACGAGCAGTACTTC.

V is TRBV5-1 and J is TRBJ2-3, with D unresolved. CDR3 size: 14 residues. CDR1 is SGHRS and CDR2 is YFSETQ in the germline V gene. V gave up 7 bases and J gave up 0 bases, with 12 bases separating them. DNA of the CDR3: TGCGCCAGCTCTCACTCCCAAAGCACAGATACGCAGTATTTT. It codes for CASSHSQSTDTQYF.

In this sample, this clone turned up a few times. The genes are TRBV29-1 and TRBJ1-2; D remains ambiguous. The germline V and J ends were trimmed by 4 bases and 2 bases, with 8 bases remaining between them. The CDR3 spans 12 residues. CDR1 is SQVTM and CDR2 is ANQGSEA in the germline V gene. The CDR3 DNA follows: TGCAGCGTTGTCGAGGGAAACTATGGCTACACCTTC. Its protein product is CSVVEGNYGYTF.

This clone was counted between two and nine times. This chain joins TRBV7-2 and TRBJ1-1; D gene unclear. V was pared by 8 bases and J by 4 bases, with 11 bases between. CDR3 length: 12 amino acids. Per the germline V gene, CDR1 is SGHTA and CDR2 is FQGNSA. The CDR3 region has the DNA TGTGCCAGCCGAGAGACATCCACTGAAGCTTTCTTT. This sequence encodes CASRETSTEAFF.

The chain recombines TRBV11-2 with TRBJ1-2, with D unclear. The CDR3 runs 13 residues. Trimming took 0 bases from V and 8 from J, leaving 10 bases between them. CDR1 and CDR2 from the germline V gene are SGHAT and FQNNGV. The CDR3 spells CASSLEPSGGYTF. DNA of the CDR3: TGTGCCAGCAGCTTAGAGCCTTCCGGAGGCTACACCTTC.

The chain is built from TRBV27 and TRBJ1-5, with a weak D call TRBD1 (6 bases). V was clipped by 6 bases and J by 4 bases, with 16 bases between them. CDR1 is MNHEY and CDR2 is SMNVEV in the germline V gene (reference sequence). The CDR3 runs to 15 residues. The CDR3 DNA is TGTGCCAGCAGAAAGGACAGCCGTCCTAATCAGCCCCAGCATTTT. It is translated as CASRKDSRPNQPQHF.

This chain links TRBV5-1 with TRBJ1-1; D remains unclear. The V gene lost 0 bases and the J gene lost 0 bases, with 6 bases spanning the gap. CDR3 length equals 14 residues. Germline CDR1 and CDR2: SGHRS and YFSETQ. As DNA, the CDR3 is TGCGCCAGCAGCTTGGAGAGTATGAACACTGAAGCTTTCTTT. It encodes CASSLESMNTEAFF.

This clone was detected a few times. The chain employs TRBV4-3 and TRBJ2-1; 11 positions agree with TRBD2. V shed 4 bases and J 6 bases; nucleotides not matched to a gene: 5. This CDR3 spans 15 amino acids. Germline-derived CDR1 and CDR2 are LGHNA and YSLEER. In DNA, the CDR3 is TGCGCCAGCAGCCCTTCTAGCGGGAGGCCCAATGAGCAGTTCTTC. This sequence encodes CASSPSSGRPNEQFF.

The genes are TRBV7-2 and TRBJ2-5; D is unresolved. V gave up 4 bases and J gave up 5 bases, with 8 bases separating them. CDR3 length: 12 residues. Germline values: CDR1 SGHTA, CDR2 FQGNSA. CDR3 nucleotides: TGTGCCAGCAGCTCGCGAGTCGAGACCCAGTACTTC. Protein product: CASSSRVETQYF.

This chain joins TRBV15 and TRBJ2-1, with D possibly being TRBD1 or TRBD2 (5 bases each). The CDR3 contains 15 residues. The ends were cut back, 3 bases at V and 2 bases at J, with 11 bases in the middle. Germline values: CDR1 LNHNV, CDR2 YYDKDF (reference sequence). The CDR3 loop reads CATSRKGRPYNEQFF. Written as DNA, the CDR3 is TGTGCCACCAGCAGGAAGGGACGCCCCTACAATGAGCAGTTCTTC.

This clone was counted a few times. A much larger clonotype is one base distant, so this may be a read error. The J gene is TRBJ2-1, the V gene TRBV5-4; D not resolved. This CDR3 contains 11 residues. Trimming stripped 4 bases from V and 4 bases from J, with 3 bases between. Germline-derived CDR1 and CDR2 are SGHNT and YYREEE (reference sequence). CDR3 residues: CASSQYNEQFF. The CDR3 nucleotides are TGTGCCAGCAGCCAATACAATGAGCAGTTCTTC.

There are a few counts of this clone. The chain uses TRBV5-1 and TRBJ2-6; D is undetermined. The CDR3 has 19 residues. Trimming took off 3 bases at V and 1 base at J, with 20 bases between the two ends. From germline, CDR1 is SGHRS and CDR2 YFSETQ. The CDR3: CASSSNPYGISSGANVLTF. CDR3 sequence (DNA): TGCGCCAGCAGCTCCAATCCCTACGGCATCTCATCTGGGGCCAACGTCCTGACTTTC.

This clone occurred a few times. The chain employs TRBV6-5 and TRBJ1-2; possibly TRBD1 for D (6 bases). The V gene's germline CDR1 is MNHEY and CDR2 SVGAGI. V was cut by 4 bases and J by 5 bases, with 11 bases left in between. The CDR3 sequence is 13 residues long. CDR3 in amino acids: CASSSSQGYGYTF. The CDR3 bases are TGTGCCAGCAGTTCATCACAGGGTTATGGCTACACCTTC.

This clone has only a few counts. This chain joins TRBV5-4 and TRBJ1-1; D ambiguous. Trimming left V 0 bases short and J 4 bases short, with 7 bases between. The CDR3 contains 13 residues. CDR1 SGHNT and CDR2 YYREEE come from the germline V gene (reference sequence). CDR3 loop: CASSLGRGTEAFF. CDR3 coding DNA: TGTGCCAGCAGCTTGGGCCGGGGCACTGAAGCTTTCTTT.

This clone was seen a handful of times. The chain has TRBV11-2 and TRBJ2-3, with D possibly being TRBD1 (5 bases). This CDR3 is built from 17 residues. The V gene's germline CDR1 is SGHAT and CDR2 FQNNGV. V lost 2 bases and J lost 1, with 16 bases in between. The CDR3 protein is CASSLLSGAPRTDTQYF. The DNA for the CDR3 is TGTGCCAGCAGCTTATTGAGTGGGGCTCCACGCACAGATACGCAGTATTTT.

The chain combines TRBV21-1 with TRBJ2-1; the table assigns TRBD2, which was not confirmed against the DNA. TRBV21-1 is termed a pseudogene. The CDR3 has 16 residues. The CDR3 protein is CASSPQPGGSYNEQFF. As DNA, the CDR3 is TGTGCCAGCAGCCCTCAACCGGGTGGCTCCTACAATGAGCAGTTCTTC.

This clone was detected a few times. The gene calls are TRBV2 and TRBJ2-7; 8 bases map to TRBD2. The CDR3 length is 13 residues. Germline loops: CDR1 SNHLY, CDR2 FYNNEI. The ends lost 7 bases at V and 6 bases at J; junction bases unmatched: 8. The CDR3 here is CASKFGLAGEQYF. CDR3 in DNA: TGTGCCAGCAAGTTTGGACTAGCTGGCGAGCAGTACTTC.

The chain joins TRBV27 to TRBJ1-1, with D unresolved. The CDR3 is made up of 14 amino acids. Trimming took 3 bases from V and 0 from J, leaving 8 bases between them. The germline V gene has CDR1 MNHEY and CDR2 SMNVEV (reference sequence). The CDR3 DNA sequence: TGTGCCAGCAGTTTCGGGAACTTGAACACTGAAGCTTTCTTT. It translates to CASSFGNLNTEAFF.

There are a few counts of this clone. The rearrangement joins TRBV18 to TRBJ1-1; maybe TRBD1 (6 bases). V gave up 6 bases and J gave up 4 bases, with 15 bases separating them. The CDR3 covers 14 residues. Germline loops: CDR1 KGHSH, CDR2 LQKENI. The CDR3: CASSDYRVATEAFF. The CDR3 DNA reads TGTGCCAGCTCGGACTACAGGGTGGCCACTGAAGCTTTCTTT. Full variable domain (remainder filled in from reference TRBV18 and TRBJ1-1): NAGVMQNPRHLVRRRGQEARLRCSPMKGHSHVYWYRQLPEEGLKFMVYLQKENIIDESGMPKERFSAEFPKEGPSILRIQQVVRGDSAAYFCASSDYRVATEAFFGQGTRLTVV.

The V gene is TRBV5-1, the J gene TRBJ2-7, with 8 positions matching TRBD1. With V trimmed by 0 bases and J by 2 bases, 4 bases remained unmatched. Per germline, CDR1 SGHRS and CDR2 YFSETQ. CDR3 length equals 15 residues. CDR3 loop: CASSLEQGAAYEQYF. The CDR3 coding sequence is TGCGCCAGCAGCTTGGAGCAGGGGGCAGCCTACGAGCAGTACTTC.